This TCR beta chain comes out of a study of somatic mutations in cytotoxic T cells in rheumatoid arthritis. Notes on the study in general: Measured CD8+ T-cell clonality, a value compared between rheumatoid arthritis patients and age-matched healthy controls, did not differ significantly. Antigen targets of the expanded CD8+ clones remained unidentified.

This clone was seen a single time. Its matching antigen is unknown. Measured with immunoSEQ multiplex PCR; TCRdb has only the in-frame clones, and not every one. This repertoire shows about 19,000 clones, 85% found once; its top ten account for approximately 6.3%. The source is a woman in her forties with rheumatoid arthritis. What was sequenced was CD8+ T cells sorted from blood.

CDR3: CSVPHRAMGDYGYTF. The CDR3 nucleotides are TGCAGCGTCCCACATCGTGCCATGGGAGACTATGGCTACACCTTC. This sequence joins TRBV29-1 and TRBJ1-2; D call uncertain. Looked up from germline, CDR1 is SQVTM and CDR2 is ANQGSEA. V was trimmed by 6 bases and J by 3 bases, leaving 20 bases between them. This CDR3 is 15 amino acids long.